These T cell receptor beta chains were read from a single sample in a study of blood T cell repertoires in COVID-19. Repertoires were generated with immunoSEQ multiplex PCR, while TCRdb's copy carries only in-frame clones and drops some. The table lists approximately 380,000 clones, about 89% of them singletons, with around 0.86% in the top ten. Sequencing used PBMCs or T cells enriched from blood (not recorded which). Receptors originate from a woman aged 40 to 50 who had been exposed to COVID-19. CDR3s include the opening cysteine and the closing phenylalanine or tryptophan.

len: 13; v_gene: TRBV30; j_gene: TRBJ1-1; CDR3aa: CAWGQGLNTEAFF
len: 12; v_gene: TRBV10-3; j_gene: TRBJ1-2; CDR3aa: CASGTDLYGYTF
len: 15; v_gene: TRBV5-6; j_gene: TRBJ1-1; CDR3aa: CASSLLGGQGARAFF
len: 17; v_gene: TRBV7-2; j_gene: TRBJ1-1; CDR3aa: CASSTPGRAWRNTEAFF
len: 15; v_gene: TRBV5-1; j_gene: TRBJ1-1; CDR3aa: CASSWTGLGHTEAFF
len: 12; v_gene: TRBV5-1; j_gene: TRBJ2-7; CDR3aa: CASSFATEEQYF
len: 14; v_gene: TRBV18; j_gene: TRBJ1-5; CDR3aa: CASSLQDSNQPQHF
len: 15; v_gene: TRBV20-1; j_gene: TRBJ2-3; CDR3aa: CSASVAAAKADTQYF
len: 17; v_gene: TRBV5-1; j_gene: TRBJ2-7; CDR3aa: CASSLAQGAGELRRQYF
len: 15; v_gene: TRBV5-4; j_gene: TRBJ1-6; CDR3aa: CASSLAQGRNSPLHF
len: 17; v_gene: TRBV5-1; j_gene: TRBJ2-1; CDR3aa: CASSSTSGVSSYNEQFF
len: 16; v_gene: TRBV19; j_gene: TRBJ1-1; CDR3aa: CASSIERQGWRTEAFF
len: 16; v_gene: TRBV19; j_gene: TRBJ1-6; CDR3aa: CASTVGQGTSKSPLHF
len: 15; v_gene: TRBV2; j_gene: TRBJ2-5; CDR3aa: CASRRSWQPQETQYF
len: 16; v_gene: TRBV7-2; j_gene: TRBJ2-7; CDR3aa: CASSKLAGATSYEQYF
len: 16; v_gene: TRBV10-3; j_gene: TRBJ1-2; CDR3aa: CAISEDKGQGRRGYTF
len: 13; v_gene: TRBV6-5; j_gene: TRBJ1-3; CDR3aa: CASTPGQGRLVYF
len: 16; v_gene: TRBV5-1; j_gene: TRBJ2-1; CDR3aa: CASSLGGPSVYNEQFF
len: 14; v_gene: TRBV15; j_gene: TRBJ2-5; CDR3aa: CATRAGERFETQYF
len: 15; v_gene: TRBV4-2; j_gene: TRBJ1-4; CDR3aa: CASSRIQGDNEKLFF
len: 12; v_gene: TRBV12-3/TRBV12-4; j_gene: TRBJ1-1; CDR3aa: CASSPMNTEAFF
len: 14; v_gene: TRBV5-4; j_gene: TRBJ1-1; CDR3aa: CASSLPTGVDEAFF
len: 14; v_gene: TRBV3-1/TRBV3-2; j_gene: TRBJ2-7; CDR3aa: CASSQVPGAYEQYF
len: 14; v_gene: TRBV19; j_gene: TRBJ1-2; CDR3aa: CASSRRGTGDGYTF
len: 15; v_gene: TRBV7-2; j_gene: TRBJ2-3; CDR3aa: CASSLWGGPTDTQYF
len: 14; v_gene: TRBV9; j_gene: TRBJ2-5; CDR3aa: CASSGMDYQETQYF
len: 18; v_gene: TRBV5-4; j_gene: TRBJ1-1; CDR3aa: CASSLGQMRLFGSTEAFF
len: 12; v_gene: TRBV7-2; j_gene: TRBJ1-2; CDR3aa: CASSSGVPGYTF
len: 14; v_gene: TRBV5-1; j_gene: TRBJ1-1; CDR3aa: CASSLVALNTEAFF
len: 11; v_gene: TRBV14; j_gene: TRBJ2-1; CDR3aa: CASSTHNEQFF
len: 14; v_gene: TRBV7-9; j_gene: TRBJ2-1; CDR3aa: CASSLAGSNNEQFF
len: 14; v_gene: TRBV27; j_gene: TRBJ2-5; CDR3aa: CASSTSGRGETQYF
len: 16; v_gene: TRBV2; j_gene: TRBJ2-3; CDR3aa: CASSSTSGGPRDTQYF
len: 15; v_gene: TRBV2; j_gene: TRBJ1-2; CDR3aa: CASSEVRTHLGGYTF
len: 14; v_gene: TRBV7-8; j_gene: TRBJ2-1; CDR3aa: CASSLKGADNEQFF
len: 16; v_gene: TRBV19; j_gene: TRBJ1-4; CDR3aa: CATTRGQGASNEKLFF
len: 15; v_gene: TRBV24-1; j_gene: TRBJ2-1; CDR3aa: CATSDFPRGRNEQFF
len: 15; v_gene: TRBV4-3; j_gene: TRBJ1-1; CDR3aa: CASSRKSTGNTEAFF
len: 15; v_gene: TRBV12-5; j_gene: TRBJ2-1; CDR3aa: CASGTTGMGYNEQFF
len: 13; v_gene: TRBV10-3; j_gene: TRBJ1-1; CDR3aa: CATSGEQHTEAFF
len: 14; v_gene: TRBV2; j_gene: TRBJ2-5; CDR3aa: CASSDRALQETQYF
len: 14; v_gene: TRBV19; j_gene: TRBJ1-2; CDR3aa: CASSIIDIPYGYTF
len: 16; v_gene: TRBV27; j_gene: TRBJ2-1; CDR3aa: CASSLSARSPYNEQFF
len: 14; v_gene: TRBV30; j_gene: TRBJ1-2; CDR3aa: CASKNRGMNYGYTF
len: 14; v_gene: TRBV30; j_gene: TRBJ2-1; CDR3aa: CAWGISGGADEQFF
len: 14; v_gene: TRBV7-2; j_gene: TRBJ1-3; CDR3aa: CASSPDISGNTIYF
len: 13; v_gene: TRBV7-9; j_gene: TRBJ2-5; CDR3aa: CASSLNGEETQYF
len: 17; v_gene: TRBV19; j_gene: TRBJ1-3; CDR3aa: CASSSGQVPYSGNTIYF
len: 16; v_gene: TRBV24-1; j_gene: TRBJ2-1; CDR3aa: CATSDYGLAGGYEQFF
len: 14; v_gene: TRBV6-2/TRBV6-3; j_gene: TRBJ2-7; CDR3aa: CASSYSGRLYEQYF
len: 12; v_gene: TRBV7-8; j_gene: TRBJ1-1; CDR3aa: CASSLTGFAAFF
len: 20; v_gene: TRBV3-1/TRBV3-2; j_gene: TRBJ1-4; CDR3aa: CASSQELGGGPKGHPEKLFF
len: 15; v_gene: TRBV5-1; j_gene: TRBJ1-1; CDR3aa: CASSFRDSMNTEAFF
len: 16; v_gene: TRBV19; j_gene: TRBJ1-6; CDR3aa: CASSLKTGTGSSPLHF
len: 17; v_gene: TRBV5-4; j_gene: TRBJ1-1; CDR3aa: CASSFGVVTAGNTEAFF
len: 14; v_gene: TRBV14; j_gene: TRBJ1-1; CDR3aa: CASSPRRGTTEAFF
len: 15; v_gene: TRBV7-3; j_gene: TRBJ1-6; CDR3aa: CASSPGGGYDSPLHF
len: 14; v_gene: TRBV13; j_gene: TRBJ2-2; CDR3aa: CASSLVLNTGELFF